This T cell receptor beta chain was captured by sequencing in a study of blood T cell repertoires in COVID-19. The table came from immunoSEQ multiplex PCR; TCRdb's copy has only in-frame clones and leaves some out. Of about 160,000 clones listed, around 84% are singletons. The germline V gene encodes CDR1 SNHLY and CDR2 FYNNEI. The ends were cut back, 4 bases at V and 0 bases at J, with 10 bases in the middle. This CDR3 comprises 15 residues. This clone has a handful of counts. The chain carries TRBV2 and TRBJ1-5; TRBD1 is a possible D gene (5 bases). Input material: peripheral blood. The clonotype was recovered from a man aged 35-49 years with acute or convalescent COVID-19. The DNA for the CDR3 is TGTGCCAGCAGTGGTCAGGGCTTTAGCAATCAGCCCCAGCATTTT. Translation gives CASSGQGFSNQPQHF.